This TCR beta chain was captured by sequencing in a study of human T cells and chemical hapten exposure. Overall study: Weekly administration of diphenylcyclopropenone to the scalp of patients continued throughout the approximately 26-week study.

The time point: pre-sensitization, week 0. Treatment defined: therapeutic diphenylcyclopropenone sensitization with weekly scalp DPC. Via MiXCR, TCRdb re-called the RACE reads, giving one row per CDR3 protein. Of 300,000 to 450,000 distinct CDR3 sequences listed, approximately 5% were seen once; the top ten hold 2.5% to 3%. In the case of this clonotype: The antigen is undetermined.

General study points: Counts of expanded TCRs (at PT1) showed a positive correlation with patch test score. The formation of large CDR3 similarity clusters by expanded TCRs significantly exceeded that of controls.

V dropped 1 base and J dropped 10; count of bases not matched to a gene: 9. Germline-derived CDR1 and CDR2 are GTSNPN and SVGIG (reference sequence). The CDR3 length is 14 residues. Sequencing used whole blood, obtained in connection with sensitization to the hapten diphenylcyclopropenone (DPC). V gene TRBV30 combines with J gene TRBJ1-1, with 10 bases that match TRBD1. The receptor comes from a woman in her forties or fifties with alopecia areata. Some clones in this sample may be carry-over from other donors' samples. The CDR3 DNA sequence: TGTGCCTGGAGTGCCCGACAGGGGGCGGCTTCAGCTTTCTTT. It is translated as CAWSARQGAASAFF.